A single sample is the source of the 30 T cell receptor beta chains below, sequenced in a study of T cells in Graves' hyperthyroidism and ophthalmopathy. RNA transcripts served as the template for amplifying TCR beta CDR3 regions. The HTBI primer set served for first-round RT-PCR of the TCR CDR3. One entry per CDR3 protein results from TCRdb running MiXCR on the multiplex PCR reads. The sample has hundreds of thousands of distinct CDR3 sequences, about a fifth seen once; the top ten hold under 35%. The specimen sequenced was blood. The receptors here all came from a man aged 30 to 39 with Graves' ophthalmopathy.

The V call is TRBV12-3 or TRBV12-4, the J call TRBJ2-5; a weak D match, TRBD1 (6 bases). V lost 5 bases and J lost 5, with 21 bases in between. This CDR3 comprises 16 residues. CDR3 loop: CASSLYGGRVGETQYF. DNA of the CDR3: TGTGCCAGCAGTCTCTATGGGGGCCGGGTAGGGGAGACCCAGTACTTC.

The chain joins TRBV6-2 or TRBV6-3 to TRBJ2-1; 10 nucleotides line up with TRBD2. The CDR3 is 16 residues long. Per germline, CDR1 MNHEY and CDR2 SVGEGT. V shed 4 bases, J shed 2 bases, and the junction held 5 bases outside the gene matches. The DNA for the CDR3 is TGTGCCAGCAGTTTCCGGACTAGCGGAGCCTACAATGAGCAGTTCTTC. Amino acid sequence: CASSFRTSGAYNEQFF.

In this sample, this clonotype turned up once. V is TRBV20-1 and J is TRBJ2-6; no clear D gene. This CDR3 is 14 amino acids long. V was clipped by 3 bases and J by 1 base, with 7 bases between them. Germline V lookup: CDR1 DFQATT, CDR2 SNEGSKA (reference sequence). This CDR3 is CSASPNSGANVLTF. The CDR3 nucleotides are TGCAGTGCTAGCCCGAATTCTGGGGCCAACGTCCTGACTTTC.

The table lists this clonotype with many counts. The chain is built from TRBV10-1 and TRBJ2-1; D is uncertain. The CDR3 sequence is 14 residues long. The germline CDR1 and CDR2 sequences are WNHNN and SYGVQD (reference sequence). V lost 3 bases and J lost 3, with 9 bases in between. This CDR3 is CASSDGSNYNEQFF. CDR3 DNA: TGCGCCAGCAGTGACGGCAGTAACTACAATGAGCAGTTCTTC.

This clonotype was seen at least ten times. CDR3 loop: CASSLNRGNGYTF. The CDR3 region has the DNA TGTGCCAGCAGCTTAAATAGGGGGAATGGCTACACCTTC. This rearrangement joins TRBV7-2 to TRBJ1-2, with D tentatively TRBD1 (6 bases). V shed 2 bases and J shed 6 bases, with 10 bases lying between them. The CDR3 runs 13 residues. Per the germline V gene, CDR1 is SGHTA and CDR2 is FQGNSA.

This clonotype was seen a few times. This chain connects TRBV7-9 to TRBJ2-5, with D perhaps matching TRBD1 (5 bases). This CDR3 comprises 14 residues. Trimming removed 6 bases at V and 5 bases at J, with 16 bases between. Germline values: CDR1 SEHNR, CDR2 FQNEAQ (reference sequence). The CDR3 DNA follows: TGTGCCAGCAGTATCCCCGGCACAGGCGAGACCCAGTACTTC. The encoded protein is CASSIPGTGETQYF.

The sample holds a few counts of this clonotype. The chain recombines TRBV7-9 with TRBJ2-5; D possibly corresponds to TRBD1 (5 bases). The CDR3 sequence is 14 residues long. Trimming stripped 5 bases from V and 2 bases from J, with 12 bases between. In germline, CDR1 is SEHNR, CDR2 FQNEAQ (reference sequence). CDR3: CASSMTAPQETQYF. DNA for the CDR3: TGTGCCAGCAGCATGACAGCGCCTCAAGAGACCCAGTACTTC.

Details on this clonotype: Germline and junction disagree at one end, which may indicate a read error. The J gene is TRBJ2-1, the V gene TRBV14, with 14 nucleotides matching TRBD2. In germline, CDR1 is SGHDN, CDR2 FVKESK. This CDR3 has 19 amino acids. This CDR3 reads CASSPNPGTSGSLYNKQFF. The CDR3 coding sequence is TGTGCCAGCAGCCCCAACCCGGGGACTAGCGGGAGTCTTTACAATAAGCAGTTCTTC.

This clonotype was found a few times. The chain is built from TRBV10-1 and TRBJ2-3; 7 bases are shared with TRBD1. The J segment lost 0 bases and the V segment lost 6 bases, leaving 6 bases of the junction unmatched. CDR1 WNHNN and CDR2 SYGVQD come from the germline V gene (reference sequence). This CDR3 has 15 residues. CDR3 residues: CASRDGQASTDTQYF. CDR3 in DNA: TGCGCCAGCAGAGACGGACAGGCTAGCACAGATACGCAGTATTTT.

V is TRBV27 and J is TRBJ2-7; 9 nucleotides match TRBD2. V gave up 1 base and J gave up 5 bases; unmatched junction bases: 9. Germline loops: CDR1 MNHEY, CDR2 SMNVEV (reference sequence). The CDR3 contains 16 residues. CDR3 residues: CASSLWGGRASDEQYF. CDR3 in DNA: TGTGCCAGCAGTTTATGGGGCGGGAGGGCCTCGGACGAGCAGTACTTC.

Note on this clonotype: A much larger clone lies one base from this, so it may be a read error. CDR3: CASSPLSGTTSYNEQFF. The CDR3 DNA reads TGTGCCAGCAGCCCCCTTAGCGGGACCACCTCCTACAATGAGCAGTTCTTC. This sequence joins TRBV11-2 and TRBJ2-1; 8 bases are shared with TRBD2. The CDR3 loop spans 17 amino acids. V dropped 5 bases and J dropped 0; count of bases not matched to a gene: 9. Germline CDR1 reads SGHAT; CDR2 reads FQNNGV.

This clonotype was observed a few times. The V and J genes are TRBV19 and TRBJ2-5; 12 bases fit TRBD2. This CDR3 spans 16 amino acids. The J segment lost 7 bases and the V segment lost 5 bases, leaving 11 bases of the junction unmatched. CDR1 and CDR2 (germline): LNHDA, SQIVND (reference sequence). CDR3 loop: CASSWTSSGRASTQYF. CDR3 nucleotide sequence: TGTGCCAGTAGTTGGACGTCTAGCGGGAGGGCCTCGACCCAGTACTTC.

The rearrangement uses TRBV2 and TRBJ2-3; 10 bases match TRBD2. Trimming took 9 bases from V and 0 from J; bases not matched to a gene: 12. From germline, CDR1 is SNHLY and CDR2 FYNNEI. There are 17 residues in the CDR3. The DNA for the CDR3 is TGTGCCAGGTCAGACCCGAGCGGGAGGGCTAGCACAGATACGCAGTATTTT. Its translation: CARSDPSGRASTDTQYF.

This clonotype was seen ten or more times. The chain couples TRBV3-1 to TRBJ2-1; 13 nucleotides agree with TRBD2. CDR1 and CDR2 (germline): LGHDT, YNNKEL (reference sequence). The J segment lost 10 bases and the V segment lost 2 bases, leaving 5 bases of the junction unmatched. The CDR3 has 15 amino acids. This CDR3 reads CASSQTSGRAWEQFF. The CDR3 coding sequence is TGTGCCAGCAGCCAAACTAGCGGGAGGGCCTGGGAGCAGTTCTTC.

This clonotype was seen a handful of times. The chain carries TRBV28 and TRBJ2-7; D unclear. Germline CDR1 and CDR2: MDHEN and SYDVKM. V lost 10 bases and J 2 bases, leaving 12 bases between the germline ends. The CDR3 totals 12 residues. In DNA, the CDR3 is TGTGCCATCTCCCCCCCCACCTACGAGCAGTACTTC. This codes for CAISPPTYEQYF.

This clonotype has at least ten counts. V gene TRBV29-1 combines with J gene TRBJ2-7; no reliable D call. The CDR3 has 13 amino acids. The V gene lost 5 bases and the J gene lost 5 bases, with 16 bases spanning the gap. The germline V gene has CDR1 SQVTM and CDR2 ANQGSEA. The CDR3 region is CSVFSPSRDEQYF. The CDR3 region has the DNA TGCAGCGTTTTCTCCCCAAGCCGCGACGAGCAGTACTTC.

The CDR3: CASIPDLRRGEAFF. CDR3 sequence (DNA): TGTGCCAGCATCCCGGATCTTCGCAGGGGTGAAGCTTTCTTT. The chain couples TRBV6-2 or TRBV6-3 to TRBJ1-1; possible D gene TRBD1, 6 bases. Germline V gives CDR1 MNHEY, CDR2 SVGEGT. V was clipped by 7 bases and J by 7 bases, with 19 bases between them. The CDR3 spans 14 residues.

This chain links TRBV5-1 with TRBJ2-3; 9 bases are shared with TRBD2. The CDR3 covers 17 residues. The germline V gene encodes CDR1 SGHRS and CDR2 YFSETQ. The V segment lost 4 bases and the J segment 0 bases; nucleotides outside the gene matches: 9. In nucleotides, the CDR3 is TGCGCCAGCAGCCCGCGACCTACTAGCGGGAGCACAGATACGCAGTATTTT. It translates to CASSPRPTSGSTDTQYF.

This clonotype was recorded at least ten times. The rearrangement uses TRBV3-1 and TRBJ2-1, with unresolved D. CDR3 size: 14 residues. The germline V and J ends were trimmed by 1 base and 8 bases, with 12 bases remaining between them. In germline, CDR1 is LGHDT, CDR2 YNNKEL (reference sequence). The CDR3 region is CASSQVGRSHEQFF. The CDR3 DNA reads TGTGCCAGCAGCCAAGTGGGCAGGTCCCATGAGCAGTTCTTC.

Only a few counts were recorded for this clonotype. The chain carries TRBV6-1 and TRBJ2-1, with a weak D call TRBD2 (5 bases). V was pared by 6 bases and J by 4 bases, with 16 bases between. The CDR3 runs 15 residues. The V gene's germline CDR1 is MNHNS and CDR2 SASEGT. CDR3 amino acids: CASRKDSTLYNEQFF. In DNA, the CDR3 is TGTGCCAGCAGGAAGGACTCCACTCTGTACAATGAGCAGTTCTTC.

This clonotype was seen many times. J is TRBJ2-1 and V is TRBV12-3 or TRBV12-4; 9 bases line up with TRBD1. The CDR3 is 15 amino acids. V lost 6 bases, J lost 4 bases, and 7 bases stayed unmatched. In nucleotides, the CDR3 is TGTGCCAGCAGACAAACAGGGGGCGGGTACAATGAGCAGTTCTTC. This translates into CASRQTGGGYNEQFF.

CDR3 in amino acids: CASSVTGNAGNTIYF. CDR3 DNA sequence: TGTGCCAGCTCAGTTACAGGGAACGCTGGAAACACCATATATTTT. The rearrangement links TRBV18 to TRBJ1-3; possibly TRBD1 for D (6 bases). The CDR3 is made up of 15 amino acids. Germline V gene data show CDR1 as KGHSH and CDR2 as LQKENI. The ends were cut back, 5 bases at V and 2 bases at J, with 13 bases in the middle. Full variable domain (rest looked up from reference TRBV18 and TRBJ1-3): NAGVMQNPRHLVRRRGQEARLRCSPMKGHSHVYWYRQLPEEGLKFMVYLQKENIIDESGMPKERFSAEFPKEGPSILRIQQVVRGDSAAYFCASSVTGNAGNTIYFGEGSWLTVV.

This clonotype showed up just a few times. The chain uses TRBV28 and TRBJ2-5; D is possibly TRBD2 (6 bases). This CDR3 has 14 residues. V was shortened by 2 bases and J by 5 bases, with 12 bases between the two germline ends. Germline loops: CDR1 MDHEN, CDR2 SYDVKM. This CDR3 is CASSLVGRWETQYF. The CDR3 DNA reads TGTGCCAGCAGTTTAGTCGGGAGATGGGAGACCCAGTACTTC.

Worth noting for this clonotype: A much larger clonotype is one base distant, so this may be a read error. The chain has TRBV28 and TRBJ1-5; D is possibly TRBD1 (6 bases). CDR1 MDHEN and CDR2 SYDVKM come from the germline V gene. This CDR3 comprises 14 residues. Trimming removed 2 bases at V and 6 bases at J, with 11 bases between. CDR3 region: CASSLQGWIQPQHF. CDR3 sequence (DNA): TGTGCCAGCAGTTTACAGGGGTGGATTCAGCCCCAGCATTTT.

V is TRBV6-2 or TRBV6-3 and J is TRBJ1-5; D ambiguous. The germline gives CDR1 MNHEY, CDR2 SVGEGT. The V gene lost 6 bases and the J gene lost 7 bases, with 25 bases spanning the gap. The CDR3 length is 17 residues. The CDR3 DNA reads TGTGCCAGCAGACCCCGCCTGGACGGAGTCAGTAGGCAGCCCCAGCATTTT. Its protein product is CASRPRLDGVSRQPQHF.

This clonotype was counted ten times or more. The rearrangement uses TRBV5-1 and TRBJ1-1; weak D call: TRBD1 (6 bases). Germline V CDR1 and CDR2: SGHRS, YFSETQ. The CDR3 sequence is 13 residues long. Between the trimmed V and J ends, which lost 5 bases and 0 bases, there was a span of 8 bases. In DNA form, the CDR3 reads TGCGCCAGCAGGGGACACATGAACACTGAAGCTTTCTTT. Its protein product is CASRGHMNTEAFF.

This clonotype was observed a few times. This CDR3 is CASSLTGPTNYGYTF. DNA of the CDR3: TGTGCCAGCAGCTTGACAGGGCCGACTAACTATGGCTACACCTTC. The chain links TRBV7-9 to TRBJ1-2; TRBD1 agrees at 7 bases. CDR3 length: 15 amino acids. The V segment lost 3 bases and the J segment 0 bases; nucleotides outside the gene matches: 4. Germline V gives CDR1 SEHNR, CDR2 FQNEAQ (reference sequence).

J is TRBJ2-1 and V is TRBV20-1; D unclear. The germline CDR1 and CDR2 sequences are DFQATT and SNEGSKA (reference sequence). The CDR3 spans 14 residues. Trimming left V 6 bases short and J 0 bases short, with 12 bases between. The CDR3 DNA reads as TGCAGTGCCCTCTTTGCGGACTCCTACAATGAGCAGTTCTTC. Its translation: CSALFADSYNEQFF.

This clonotype turned up a few times. In nucleotides, the CDR3 is TGCAGTGCTAGAGTCTCCATGCGGCCTCAAATTAACAATGAGCAGTTCTTC. Its protein product is CSARVSMRPQINNEQFF. The chain links TRBV20-1 to TRBJ2-1; D is uncertain. V was trimmed by 1 base and J by 5 bases, leaving 21 bases between them. The germline gives CDR1 DFQATT, CDR2 SNEGSKA (reference sequence). The CDR3 contains 17 residues.

This clonotype was counted between two and nine times. The CDR3 DNA sequence: TGTGCCAGCAGTTTATCAGGGCCCCAGCCCCAGCATTTT. Translating it yields CASSLSGPQPQHF. The chain joins TRBV12-3 or TRBV12-4 to TRBJ1-5, with D possibly matching TRBD1 (5 bases). The CDR3 contains 13 residues. V was cut by 2 bases and J by 7 bases, with 9 bases left in between.